These 22 T cell receptor beta chains came from one sample sequenced in a study of control samples from healthy donors and cancer patients. Sequencing used immunoSEQ multiplex PCR; TCRdb keeps in-frame clones, though not all of them. The table shows 190,000 or so clones, with 90% to 95% occurring only once. The source material was blood. The receptors stem from a man aged 18 to 29 in good health.

V and J are TRBV30 and TRBJ2-1; D is perhaps TRBD2 (6 bases). Germline CDR1 and CDR2: GTSNPN and SVGIG (reference sequence). V was clipped by 5 bases and J by 0 bases, with 11 bases between them. The CDR3 is 14 residues long. The CDR3 reads CAWSGGSSYNEQFF. Written as DNA, the CDR3 is TGTGCCTGGTCTGGAGGGAGCTCCTACAATGAGCAGTTCTTC.

The chain is built from TRBV2 and TRBJ1-3; maybe TRBD1 (5 bases). V was pared by 6 bases and J by 6 bases, with 12 bases between. The germline V gene has CDR1 SNHLY and CDR2 FYNNEI. The CDR3 loop spans 13 amino acids. The CDR3 spells CASRSGAANTIYF. The CDR3, as DNA: TGTGCCAGCAGGTCCGGGGCCGCAAACACCATATATTTT. The whole variable domain, remainder taken from reference TRBV2 and TRBJ1-3, is EPEVTQTPSHQVTQMGQEVILRCVPISNHLYFYWYRQILGQKVEFLVSFYNNEISEKSEIFDDQFSVERPDGSNFTLKIRSTKLEDSAMYFCASRSGAANTIYFGEGSWLTVV.

This clone appeared once. CDR3 in DNA: TGTGCCAGTAGTATAGGTCGTGGGGGCTATGGCTACACCTTC. Translated: CASSIGRGGYGYTF. This rearrangement joins TRBV19 to TRBJ1-2, with D possibly being TRBD1 (5 bases). Trimming took 1 base from V and 4 from J, leaving 10 bases between them. The CDR3 is made up of 14 amino acids. The germline CDR1 and CDR2 sequences are LNHDA and SQIVND (reference sequence).

The chain has TRBV5-1 and TRBJ1-1; 9 positions match TRBD1. V lost 4 bases, J lost 3 bases, and 4 bases stayed unmatched. Germline V gene data show CDR1 as SGHRS and CDR2 as YFSETQ. The CDR3 has 14 amino acids. The DNA of the CDR3 is TGCGCCAGCAGCGGACAGGGGAGACACACTGAAGCTTTCTTT. Translated, it gives CASSGQGRHTEAFF.

This CDR3 reads CASSQDLGTGELFF. CDR3 nucleotides: TGTGCCAGCAGCCAAGATTTGGGCACCGGGGAGCTGTTTTTT. This chain uses TRBV3-1 (or the pseudogene TRBV3-2) with TRBJ2-2; D gene uncertain. The CDR3 is made up of 14 amino acids. CDR1 and CDR2 (germline): LGHDT, YNNKEL (reference sequence). Trimming cost V 0 bases and J 4 bases, with 6 bases left between them.

The V call is TRBV24-1, the J call TRBJ2-1; D perhaps matches TRBD1 (5 bases). This CDR3 is built from 12 residues. The V end was cut by 3 bases, the J end by 15 bases, with 14 bases between. CDR1 is KGHDR, CDR2 SFDVKD, per germline. CDR3 DNA: TGTGCCACCAGTGATAGAGTCAGGGAAACGTTCTTC. Protein: CATSDRVRETFF.

The V call is TRBV18, the J call TRBJ1-1; weak D call: TRBD1 (5 bases). V lost 3 bases, J lost 5 bases, and 19 bases lay in between. The CDR3 consists of 16 residues. CDR1 KGHSH and CDR2 LQKENI come from the germline V gene. CDR3 sequence: CASSPIRPGTGTEAFF. The CDR3 bases are TGTGCCAGCTCACCTATAAGACCGGGGACCGGAACTGAAGCTTTCTTT.

This chain joins TRBV19 and TRBJ1-1; TRBD1 might be the D (5 bases). CDR1 is LNHDA, CDR2 SQIVND, per germline (reference sequence). The CDR3 loop spans 12 amino acids. Trimming left V 8 bases short and J 2 bases short, with 9 bases between. The CDR3 coding sequence is TGTGCCAGTTGCACAGGAAACACTGAAGCTTTCTTT. Its translation: CASCTGNTEAFF.

The chain recombines TRBV28 with TRBJ2-3; the match to TRBD2 covers 15 bases. Trimming at V came to 4 bases and at J to 13 bases, leaving 12 bases not matched to a gene. The V gene's germline CDR1 is MDHEN and CDR2 SYDVKM. The CDR3 length is 16 residues. The CDR3 spells CASSSGTSGGYLRKYF. As DNA, the CDR3 is TGTGCCAGCAGTTCAGGGACTAGCGGGGGGTATTTACGGAAGTATTTT.

The V gene is TRBV6-5, the J gene TRBJ2-2; D remains ambiguous. Looked up from germline, CDR1 is MNHEY and CDR2 is SVGAGI. Deletions cut 0 bases from V and 1 base from J, with 9 bases between. CDR3 length: 16 residues. As DNA, the CDR3 is TGTGCCAGCAGTTACTCGTACTCAGAGAACACCGGGGAGCTGTTTTTT. Translating gives CASSYSYSENTGELFF.

Only one count was recorded for this clone. The rearrangement links TRBV6-1 to TRBJ1-1, with D possibly TRBD1 on 5 matching bases. V was trimmed by 2 bases and J by 4 bases, leaving 17 bases between them. The length of the CDR3 is 16 residues. The germline V gene encodes CDR1 MNHNS and CDR2 SASEGT. For the CDR3, the DNA is TGTGCCAGCAGTGAAACAGTTGGGGCCCGAGGCACTGAAGCTTTCTTT. This encodes CASSETVGARGTEAFF.

This chain links TRBV30 with TRBJ2-2; 8 bases align to TRBD1. Per the germline V gene, CDR1 is GTSNPN and CDR2 is SVGIG (reference sequence). The CDR3 is 15 amino acids. Germline trimming cut 2 bases from V and 7 bases from J; bases unmatched to any gene: 9. The CDR3 protein is CAWSLFRGLNGELFF. In DNA form, the CDR3 reads TGTGCCTGGAGTCTTTTCAGGGGGCTAAACGGGGAGCTGTTTTTT. The whole variable domain, remainder taken from reference TRBV30 and TRBJ2-2, is SQTIHQWPATLVQPVGSPLSLECTVEGTSNPNLYWYRQAAGRGLQLLFYSVGIGQISSEVPQNLSASRPQDRQFILSSKKLLLSDSGFYLCAWSLFRGLNGELFFGEGSRLTVL.

The chain has TRBV19 and TRBJ1-2; TRBD1 might be the D (6 bases). The V end lost 6 bases, the J end lost 3 bases, and 20 bases lay between the germline ends. Germline V gene data show CDR1 as LNHDA and CDR2 as SQIVND (reference sequence). The CDR3 consists of 16 residues. The CDR3 reads CASSPMGGGVDYGYTF. In DNA form, the CDR3 reads TGTGCCAGTAGCCCTATGGGAGGGGGAGTTGACTATGGCTACACCTTC.

The chain is built from TRBV24-1 and TRBJ2-5; TRBD2 matches 7 bases. The V gene end was trimmed by 4 bases and the J gene end by 2 bases; junction bases not matched to a gene: 3. The germline V gene encodes CDR1 KGHDR and CDR2 SFDVKD. This CDR3 has 14 amino acids. CDR3: CATSDPGLQETQYF. The CDR3 region has the DNA TGTGCCACCAGTGACCCGGGACTACAAGAGACCCAGTACTTC.

The DNA of the CDR3 is TGCGCCAGCAGCTTGTCTGCTAGCGGGGGGGCGACGCAGTATTTT. Its protein product is CASSLSASGGATQYF. The rearrangement joins TRBV5-1 to TRBJ2-3; 12 bases are shared with TRBD2. The CDR3 spans 15 residues. V lost 1 base and J lost 9; bases outside the gene matches: 6. Germline V gene lookup returns CDR1 SGHRS and CDR2 YFSETQ.

The V gene is TRBV19, the J gene TRBJ1-5, with TRBD1 as a possible D gene (5 bases). The germline V and J ends were trimmed by 5 bases and 3 bases, with 17 bases remaining between them. The CDR3 runs 16 residues. Germline assignment: CDR1 LNHDA and CDR2 SQIVND (reference sequence). CDR3 bases: TGTGCCAGTAGTGGTTGGGGGATGAAAAACAATCAGCCCCAGCATTTT. It codes for CASSGWGMKNNQPQHF.

The V gene is TRBV3-1 (or the pseudogene TRBV3-2), the J gene TRBJ2-6; D gene uncertain. This CDR3 is 15 amino acids long. CDR1 LGHDT and CDR2 YNNKEL come from the germline V gene (reference sequence). V lost 3 bases to trimming and J lost 0 bases, with 6 bases between them. The CDR3 nucleotides read TGTGCCAGCAGCCATAAAGCCTCTGGGGCCAACGTCCTGACTTTC. Protein sequence: CASSHKASGANVLTF.

This clone came up once. V gene TRBV24-1 combines with J gene TRBJ2-2, with a possible D match to TRBD1 (6 bases). The ends were cut back, 10 bases at V and 1 base at J, with 12 bases in the middle. This CDR3 has 14 amino acids. The germline gives CDR1 KGHDR, CDR2 SFDVKD. The DNA for the CDR3 is TGTGCCACGTCAGGGGCTTTGAACACCGGGGAGCTGTTTTTT. It codes for CATSGALNTGELFF.

As DNA, the CDR3 is TGTGCCAGCAGCTTGATGGCGTTGTCAGATACGCAGTATTTT. It yields the protein CASSLMALSDTQYF. The chain carries TRBV5-8 and TRBJ2-3; D remains ambiguous. Germline V lookup: CDR1 SGHTS, CDR2 YDEGEE. Trimming removed 1 base at V and 4 bases at J, with 10 bases between. The CDR3 is 14 residues long.

The gene calls are TRBV7-6 and TRBJ1-1; D ambiguous. CDR3 length: 13 residues. Germline loops: CDR1 SGHVS, CDR2 FNYEAQ. V was shortened by 1 base and J by 0 bases, with 3 bases between the two germline ends. The CDR3 bases are TGTGCCAGCAGCTTAGACGTGAACACTGAAGCTTTCTTT. Translated, it gives CASSLDVNTEAFF.

This chain connects TRBV6-6 to TRBJ2-2, with D perhaps being TRBD1 or TRBD2 (5 bases each). In germline, CDR1 is MNHNY, CDR2 SVGAGI (reference sequence). V was shortened by 5 bases and J by 0 bases, with 10 bases between the two germline ends. The CDR3 runs 15 residues. CDR3 residues: CASSGDGSNTGELFF. CDR3 in DNA: TGTGCCAGCAGTGGGGACGGTTCGAACACCGGGGAGCTGTTTTTT.

V and J are TRBV5-1 and TRBJ2-2, with a tentative D call TRBD1 (5 bases). The CDR3 spans 16 residues. V was trimmed by 5 bases and J by 6 bases, leaving 20 bases between them. CDR1 SGHRS and CDR2 YFSETQ come from the germline V gene. This CDR3 reads CASRESGQKGAGELFF. CDR3 DNA sequence: TGCGCCAGCAGGGAATCGGGTCAAAAAGGGGCCGGGGAGCTGTTTTTT.